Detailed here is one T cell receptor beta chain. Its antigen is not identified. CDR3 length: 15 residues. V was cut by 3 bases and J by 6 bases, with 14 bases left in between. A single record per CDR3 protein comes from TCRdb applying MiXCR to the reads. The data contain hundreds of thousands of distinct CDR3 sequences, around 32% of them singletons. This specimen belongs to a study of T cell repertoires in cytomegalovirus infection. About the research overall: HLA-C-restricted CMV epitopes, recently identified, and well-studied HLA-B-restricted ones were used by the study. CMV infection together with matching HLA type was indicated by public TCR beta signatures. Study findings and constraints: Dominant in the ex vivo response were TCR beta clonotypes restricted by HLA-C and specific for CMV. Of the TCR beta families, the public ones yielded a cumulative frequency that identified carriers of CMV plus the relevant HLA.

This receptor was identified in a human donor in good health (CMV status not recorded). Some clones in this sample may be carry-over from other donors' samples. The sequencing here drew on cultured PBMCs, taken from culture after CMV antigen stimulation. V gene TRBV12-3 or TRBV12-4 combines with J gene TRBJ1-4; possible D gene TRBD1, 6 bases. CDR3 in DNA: TGTGCCAGCAGTTTCGGCGGGGGGCTTGATGAAAAACTGTTTTTT. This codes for CASSFGGGLDEKLFF.